This T cell receptor (beta chain) is drawn from a study of metastatic and nonmetastatic thyroid tumors. Background on the study: Where malignant and benign thyroid patients were concerned, repertoires were compared across blood and tumor or nodule tissue.

Per the study methods: Variation in CDR3 across clinicopathological groups served as the basis for constructing a distant-metastasis classifier in papillary thyroid cancer. Using MiXCR, TCRdb re-called clones from the PCR reads. The V and J calls reflect TCRdb's pipeline rather than the authors' work. There are about 7,800 clones in the sample; less than 45% occur only once, and 40% lies in the top ten. Comment on this clone: Its cognate antigen is unknown.

Patients were all untreated before their thyroid surgery. Regarding the study as a whole: For both blood and tumor, malignant thyroid tumors reportedly showed significantly higher TCR beta diversity than benign nodules did.

Germline CDR1 is SGHTA and CDR2 is FQGNSA. V lost 10 bases and J lost 6, with 35 bases in between. The CDR3 totals 19 residues. The chain employs TRBV7-2 and TRBJ2-3, with D perhaps given as TRBD1 or TRBD2 (5 bases each). The origin of this receptor is a female donor with papillary thyroid cancer or a benign thyroid nodule (not recorded which). Some clones in this sample may be carry-over from other donors' samples. Material for sequencing was tumor tissue. The CDR3 loop reads CATYRGLGQAGGKNDTQYF. CDR3 coding DNA: TGTGCCACTTATCGGGGCCTCGGGCAGGCTGGCGGCAAAAACGATACGCAGTATTTT.